These 27 T cell receptor beta chains were sequenced from one sample in a study of cytomegalovirus exposure and HLA in healthy donors. In the PCR, 60 Vbeta and 13 Jbeta primers were used. Repertoires were generated with immunoSEQ multiplex PCR, while TCRdb's copy carries only in-frame clones and drops some. This sample has more than 75,000 clones, with 65% to 75% found just once. Sequenced sample: PBMCs. These TCRs come from a man between 40 and 49 years old in good health and CMV-seropositive.

The rearrangement uses TRBV6-6 and TRBJ1-4; tentatively, D is TRBD1 (6 bases). The CDR3 spans 14 residues. CDR1 MNHNY and CDR2 SVGAGI come from the germline V gene (reference sequence). The V and J ends lost 1 base and 8 bases respectively, with 11 bases between them. CDR3 sequence: CASSYWGQREKLFF. DNA for the CDR3: TGTGCCAGCAGTTACTGGGGGCAACGAGAAAAACTGTTTTTT.

This clone was detected only once. This chain uses TRBV6-1 with TRBJ2-7, with D tentatively TRBD1 (5 bases). With 4 bases removed from V and 0 bases from J, the gap between germline ends came to 19 bases. The CDR3 runs 17 residues. CDR1 and CDR2 (germline): MNHNS, SASEGT. CDR3 in amino acids: CASSGPDTSTSSYEQYF. The CDR3 region has the DNA TGTGCCAGCAGTGGACCGGACACCTCCACGAGCTCCTACGAGCAGTACTTC.

J is TRBJ2-7 and V is TRBV6-1; tentative D call: TRBD1 (6 bases). CDR1 is MNHNS, CDR2 SASEGT, per germline. The CDR3 covers 14 residues. Trimming removed 4 bases at V and 3 bases at J, with 13 bases between. For the CDR3, the DNA is TGTGCCAGCAGTGGAGGGGGACAATTCTACGAGCAGTACTTC. This codes for CASSGGGQFYEQYF.

The chain uses TRBV10-3 and TRBJ1-1; the D gene is possibly TRBD1 (6 bases). This CDR3 is 14 amino acids long. The germline V gene encodes CDR1 ENHRY and CDR2 SYGVKD. Trimming stripped 6 bases from V and 4 bases from J, with 15 bases between. This CDR3 is CAISDQGSSTEAFF. Here the CDR3 DNA reads TGTGCCATCAGCGATCAGGGGTCAAGCACTGAAGCTTTCTTT.

This clone showed up just a few times. This rearrangement joins TRBV1 to TRBJ2-3; the table's D call, TRBD2, was not checked against the DNA. TRBV1 corresponds to a pseudogene. CDR3 size: 12 residues. This CDR3 reads CTSSPSTYTQYF. CDR3 nucleotide sequence: TGCACCAGCAGCCCTAGCACATATACGCAGTATTTT.

The J gene is TRBJ2-7, the V gene TRBV28; TRBD1 might be the D (6 bases). V shed 2 bases and J shed 7 bases, with 12 bases lying between them. Germline loops: CDR1 MDHEN, CDR2 SYDVKM. The CDR3 is made up of 13 amino acids. The CDR3 reads CASSLMGAGEQYF. As DNA, the CDR3 is TGTGCCAGCAGTTTAATGGGGGCCGGGGAGCAGTACTTC. Drawing the rest from reference TRBV28 and TRBJ2-7, the complete variable domain is DVKVTQSSRYLVKRTGEKVFLECVQDMDHENMFWYRQDPGLGLRLIYFSYDVKMKEKGDIPEGYSVSREKKERFSLILESASTNQTSMYLCASSLMGAGEQYFGPGTRLTVT.

This chain joins TRBV7-2 and TRBJ1-2; perhaps TRBD1 as D (6 bases). Trimming stripped 10 bases from V and 3 bases from J, with 24 bases between. The CDR3 sequence is 16 residues long. The germline V gene has CDR1 SGHTA and CDR2 FQGNSA. The CDR3 protein is CATTKGVPSTDYGYTF. Here the CDR3 DNA reads TGTGCCACCACCAAGGGGGTCCCATCAACAGACTATGGCTACACCTTC.

The J gene is TRBJ2-7, the V gene TRBV29-1, with a weak D call TRBD1 (6 bases). V was cut by 4 bases and J by 2 bases, with 12 bases left in between. The CDR3 totals 13 residues. Germline lookup yields CDR1 SQVTM and CDR2 ANQGSEA. The CDR3 DNA follows: TGCAGCGTTGGGACAGCGGTTACCTACGAGCAGTACTTC. Encoded protein: CSVGTAVTYEQYF.

The CDR3 protein is CASSQGRAQDQPQHF. CDR3 bases: TGCGCCAGCAGCCAAGGGAGGGCACAAGATCAGCCCCAGCATTTT. J is TRBJ1-5 and V is TRBV4-1; D is unclear. This CDR3 spans 15 amino acids. Germline V gives CDR1 MGHRA, CDR2 YSYEKL. The ends were cut back, 1 base at V and 5 bases at J, with 12 bases in the middle.

The chain carries TRBV6-4 and TRBJ2-3; D possibly corresponds to TRBD2 (5 bases). CDR1 and CDR2 from the germline V gene are MRHNA and SNTAGT. V was pared by 5 bases and J by 3 bases, with 9 bases between. The CDR3 consists of 13 residues. This CDR3 reads CASSFSGTDTQYF. The CDR3 nucleotides are TGTGCCAGCAGTTTTTCGGGGACAGATACGCAGTATTTT.

V usage is TRBV4-2 and J usage is TRBJ1-2; D possibly corresponds to TRBD1 (6 bases). V shed 1 base and J shed 7 bases, with 13 bases lying between them. The V gene's germline CDR1 is LGHNA and CDR2 YNFKEQ. The CDR3 is made up of 14 amino acids. CDR3 residues: CASSQVQGSGGYTF. CDR3 coding DNA: TGTGCCAGCAGCCAAGTCCAGGGGTCGGGTGGCTACACCTTC.

J is TRBJ2-2 and V is TRBV9; weak D call: TRBD2 (6 bases). The CDR3 length is 18 residues. Looked up from germline, CDR1 is SGDLS and CDR2 is YYNGEE. Trimming cost V 1 base and J 4 bases, with 20 bases left between them. CDR3 in DNA: TGTGCCAGCAGCGTACTTAGTCGGAGGGAAGGAGCCACCGGGGAGCTGTTTTTT. Residues: CASSVLSRREGATGELFF. The full variable domain, completed using reference TRBV9 and TRBJ2-2, is DSGVTQTPKHLITATGQRVTLRCSPRSGDLSVYWYQQSLDQGLQFLIQYYNGEERAKGNILERFSAQQFPDLHSELNLSSLELGDSALYFCASSVLSRREGATGELFFGEGSRLTVL.

The chain is built from TRBV5-1 and TRBJ2-3, with TRBD1 matching 7 bases. Trimming took 2 bases from V and 2 from J; bases not matched to a gene: 8. The CDR3 length is 16 residues. The germline gives CDR1 SGHRS, CDR2 YFSETQ. The CDR3 here is CASSLWDSQVTDTQYF. As DNA, the CDR3 is TGCGCCAGCAGCTTATGGGACAGTCAAGTCACAGATACGCAGTATTTT.

The chain joins TRBV4-3 to TRBJ1-6, with 7 bases that match TRBD1. V was pared by 0 bases and J by 5 bases, with 4 bases of the junction left unmatched. In germline, CDR1 is LGHNA, CDR2 YSLEER. The CDR3 covers 16 residues. The CDR3 bases are TGCGCCAGCAGCCAAGAAACGACAGGGCATAATTCACCCCTCCACTTT. This sequence encodes CASSQETTGHNSPLHF.

The CDR3 sequence: CASSQVFSGGTGQYF. The CDR3 DNA reads as TGCGCCAGCAGCCAAGTGTTTAGCGGGGGGACCGGGCAGTATTTT. The chain has TRBV4-3 and TRBJ2-3, with TRBD2 matching over 10 bases. The junction had 9 bases not matched to a gene; V was cut back by 1 base and J by 11 bases. The CDR3 is 15 amino acids. Germline V gene sequence: CDR1 LGHNA, CDR2 YSLEER.

The rearrangement uses TRBV9 and TRBJ1-5; D gene uncertain. Germline CDR1 is SGDLS and CDR2 is YYNGEE. The CDR3 runs 15 residues. The V and J ends lost 4 bases and 1 base respectively, with 12 bases between them. CDR3 nucleotide sequence: TGTGCCAGCAGCCGAGAAGGAGGGAGCAATCAGCCCCAGCATTTT. This sequence encodes CASSREGGSNQPQHF.

The chain's CDR3 is CAISESAGGLPYNEQFF. The CDR3 nucleotides read TGTGCCATCAGTGAGTCAGCGGGGGGCCTCCCCTACAATGAGCAGTTCTTC. V usage is TRBV10-3 and J usage is TRBJ2-1; 9 bases align to TRBD2. Losses at the gene ends were 0 bases for V and 2 bases for J; bases not matched to a gene: 5. This CDR3 has 17 amino acids. In germline, CDR1 is ENHRY, CDR2 SYGVKD.

In its sample, this clone was seen a few times. The rearrangement links TRBV7-2 to TRBJ1-3; possibly TRBD1 for D (6 bases). The germline V gene encodes CDR1 SGHTA and CDR2 FQGNSA. This CDR3 contains 16 residues. Trimming removed 5 bases at V and 4 bases at J, with 18 bases between. The CDR3 reads CASSPMGRGLGNTIYF. CDR3 in DNA: TGTGCCAGCAGCCCAATGGGCAGGGGTTTAGGAAACACCATATATTTT.

This sequence joins TRBV6-1 and TRBJ1-1, with D unclear. CDR1 is MNHNS and CDR2 is SASEGT in the germline V gene. V lost 7 bases to trimming and J lost 3 bases, with 6 bases between them. This CDR3 spans 11 amino acids. CDR3 bases: TGTGCCAGCAATTTCTACACTGAAGCTTTCTTT. It yields the protein CASNFYTEAFF.

This clone came up a few times. V and J are TRBV7-9 and TRBJ2-1; TRBD2 agrees at 11 bases. The CDR3 has 13 amino acids. Germline values: CDR1 SEHNR, CDR2 FQNEAQ (reference sequence). The V gene end was trimmed by 8 bases and the J gene end by 11 bases; junction bases not matched to a gene: 8. CDR3 amino acids: CASSLAGGRKQFF. CDR3 bases: TGTGCCAGCTCATTAGCGGGGGGGCGTAAGCAGTTCTTC.

This clone was seen a handful of times. This chain joins TRBV15 and TRBJ2-2; weak D call: TRBD1 (6 bases). V was cut by 1 base and J by 1 base, with 10 bases left in between. This CDR3 has 16 amino acids. Germline V lookup: CDR1 LNHNV, CDR2 YYDKDF (reference sequence). DNA of the CDR3: TGTGCCACCAGCAGAGGGACAGTGCGGAACACCGGGGAGCTGTTTTTT. It translates to CATSRGTVRNTGELFF. Looking up the rest from reference TRBV15 and TRBJ2-2 gives the full variable domain: DAMVIQNPRYQVTQFGKPVTLSCSQTLNHNVMYWYQQKSSQAPKLLFHYYDKDFNNEADTPDNFQSRRPNTSFCFLDIRSPGLGDTAMYLCATSRGTVRNTGELFFGEGSRLTVL.

The chain is built from TRBV15 and TRBJ1-2; tentative D call: TRBD1 (5 bases). The germline V and J ends were trimmed by 0 bases and 3 bases, with 8 bases remaining between them. CDR1 is LNHNV and CDR2 is YYDKDF in the germline V gene (reference sequence). The CDR3 loop spans 14 amino acids. DNA for the CDR3: TGTGCCACCAGCAGAGATTTAGGGGACTATGGCTACACCTTC. It specifies CATSRDLGDYGYTF. The full variable domain, in which reference TRBV15 and TRBJ1-2 provide the parts outside the CDR3, is DAMVIQNPRYQVTQFGKPVTLSCSQTLNHNVMYWYQQKSSQAPKLLFHYYDKDFNNEADTPDNFQSRRPNTSFCFLDIRSPGLGDTAMYLCATSRDLGDYGYTFGSGTRLTVV.

The chain employs TRBV5-1 and TRBJ2-3; D perhaps matches TRBD2 (5 bases). The CDR3 has 17 amino acids. V lost 0 bases and J lost 0, with 14 bases in between. The germline CDR1 and CDR2 sequences are SGHRS and YFSETQ. The CDR3 loop is CASSLARDRTSTDTQYF. Here the CDR3 DNA reads TGCGCCAGCAGCTTGGCCCGGGATCGAACTAGCACAGATACGCAGTATTTT.

The genes are TRBV5-4 and TRBJ2-5; perhaps TRBD2 as D (6 bases). The CDR3 is made up of 17 amino acids. Trimming pared 4 bases from V and 4 bases from J, leaving 23 bases between. The germline CDR1 and CDR2 sequences are SGHNT and YYREEE (reference sequence). The CDR3 region is CASSPWRAVGGPETQYF. CDR3 nucleotides: TGTGCCAGCAGCCCCTGGAGGGCGGTGGGAGGCCCAGAGACCCAGTACTTC.

This chain connects TRBV28 to TRBJ1-2; D is undetermined. Trimming took 7 bases from V and 4 from J, leaving 19 bases between them. Germline V gene lookup returns CDR1 MDHEN and CDR2 SYDVKM. CDR3 length: 15 residues. Here the CDR3 reads CASTPGEVGGYGYTF. The CDR3 bases are TGTGCCAGCACTCCCGGGGAGGTAGGAGGCTATGGCTACACCTTC.

V and J are TRBV5-1 and TRBJ1-1; D not resolved. V shed 4 bases and J shed 1 base, with 8 bases lying between them. The CDR3 consists of 13 residues. Per the germline V gene, CDR1 is SGHRS and CDR2 is YFSETQ. CDR3 nucleotides: TGCGCCAGCAGCCGCGAGCAGAACACTGAAGCTTTCTTT. It translates to CASSREQNTEAFF.

The chain is built from TRBV6-5 and TRBJ2-7, with a tentative D call TRBD1 (6 bases). CDR3 size: 15 residues. CDR1 is MNHEY, CDR2 SVGAGI, per germline. The ends were cut back, 4 bases at V and 5 bases at J, with 18 bases in the middle. CDR3 DNA: TGTGCCAGCAGTTCCCCGGGCAGGGGAAGCGACGAGCAGTACTTC. Protein product: CASSSPGRGSDEQYF.